This T cell receptor (beta chain) comes out of a study of identical twins. Study findings and constraints: With abundant cord blood beta clonotypes, insertions were fewer; memory repertoires showed no such pattern. Twin-shared out-of-frame alpha sequences were enriched for low generation probability. Beta out-of-frame twin sharing showed a weaker excess.

CDR3 length: 13 residues. Trimming removed 4 bases from V and 0 bases from J, with 9 bases in between. The germline gives CDR1 SQVTM, CDR2 ANQGSEA. Via MiXCR, TCRdb re-called the 5' RACE reads, giving one row per CDR3 protein. The data contain 350,000 to 500,000 distinct CDR3 sequences, around 20% of them singletons. The donor group consisted entirely of healthy Caucasians. This clonotype was observed a handful of times. Antigen specificity is unknown. Sequencing was performed on naive T cells sorted from blood. The sequence was obtained from a man in his fifties or sixties in good health. The chain links TRBV29-1 to TRBJ2-5; D call uncertain. The CDR3 DNA follows: TGCAGCGTTGTAAGGTCGGACCAAGAGACCCAGTACTTC. It yields the protein CSVVRSDQETQYF.